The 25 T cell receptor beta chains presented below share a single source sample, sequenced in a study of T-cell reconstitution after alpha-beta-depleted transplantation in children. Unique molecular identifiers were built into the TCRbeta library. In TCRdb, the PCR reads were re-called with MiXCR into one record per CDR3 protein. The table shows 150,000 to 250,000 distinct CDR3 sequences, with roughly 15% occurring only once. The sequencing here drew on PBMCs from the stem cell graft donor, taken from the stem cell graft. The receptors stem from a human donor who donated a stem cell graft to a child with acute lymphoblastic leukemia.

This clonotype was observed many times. In nucleotides, the CDR3 is TGTGCCATCAGTGTGGGGACTAGCGGGAGGGCCTCCTACAATGAGCAGTTCTTC. Its protein is CAISVGTSGRASYNEQFF. The rearrangement joins TRBV10-3 to TRBJ2-1, with 16 bases identical to TRBD2. Trimming at V came to 4 bases and at J to 0 bases, leaving 3 bases not matched to a gene. The CDR3 runs to 18 residues. Germline assignment: CDR1 ENHRY and CDR2 SYGVKD.

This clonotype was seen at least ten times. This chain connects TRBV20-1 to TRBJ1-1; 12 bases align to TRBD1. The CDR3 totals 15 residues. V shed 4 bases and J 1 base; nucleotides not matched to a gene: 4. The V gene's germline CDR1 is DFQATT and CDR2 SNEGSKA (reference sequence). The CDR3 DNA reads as TGCAGTGCTACCGGGACAGGGGGCCCGAACACTGAAGCTTTCTTT. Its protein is CSATGTGGPNTEAFF.

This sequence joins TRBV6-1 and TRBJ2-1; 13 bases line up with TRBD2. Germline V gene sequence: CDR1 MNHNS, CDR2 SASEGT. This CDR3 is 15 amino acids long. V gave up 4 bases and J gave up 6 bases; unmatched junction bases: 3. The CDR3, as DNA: TGTGCCAGCAGTGCAACTAGCGGGAGGGCCAATGAGCAGTTCTTC. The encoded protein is CASSATSGRANEQFF.

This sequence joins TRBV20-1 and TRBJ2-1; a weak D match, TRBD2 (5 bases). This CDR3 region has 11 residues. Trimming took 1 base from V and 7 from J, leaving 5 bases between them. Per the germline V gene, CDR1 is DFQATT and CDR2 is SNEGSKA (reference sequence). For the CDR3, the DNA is TGCAGTGCTAGAGCGGGGAATGAGCAGTTCTTC. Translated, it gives CSARAGNEQFF.

DNA of the CDR3: TGCAGTGCCCTACTTAGCGGGAGATCCTACGAGCAGTACTTC. Amino acid sequence: CSALLSGRSYEQYF. The chain employs TRBV20-1 and TRBJ2-7, with 9 bases fitting TRBD2. The length of the CDR3 is 14 residues. Losses at the gene ends were 6 bases for V and 1 base for J; bases not matched to a gene: 7. Germline lookup yields CDR1 DFQATT and CDR2 SNEGSKA (reference sequence).

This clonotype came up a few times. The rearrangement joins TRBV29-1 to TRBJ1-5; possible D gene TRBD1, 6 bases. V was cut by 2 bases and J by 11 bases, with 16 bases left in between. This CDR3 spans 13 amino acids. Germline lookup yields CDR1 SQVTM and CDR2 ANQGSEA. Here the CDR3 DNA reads TGCAGCGTTGAATCAGAAGTCGAGGGGGCCCAGCATTTT. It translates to CSVESEVEGAQHF.

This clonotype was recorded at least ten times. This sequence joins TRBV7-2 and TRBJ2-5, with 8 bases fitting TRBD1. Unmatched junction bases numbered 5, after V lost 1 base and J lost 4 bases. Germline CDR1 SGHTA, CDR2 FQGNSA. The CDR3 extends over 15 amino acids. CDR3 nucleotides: TGTGCCAGCAGCTTAGTCGAGGACAGGGCAGAGACCCAGTACTTC. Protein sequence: CASSLVEDRAETQYF.

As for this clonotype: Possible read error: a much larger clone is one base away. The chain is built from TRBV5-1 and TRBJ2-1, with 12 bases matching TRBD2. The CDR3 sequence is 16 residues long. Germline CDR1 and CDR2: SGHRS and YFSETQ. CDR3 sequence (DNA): TGCGCCGGCAGCTTGGGGCTAGCGGGAGGGCAGACTGAGCAGTTCTTC. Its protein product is CAGSLGLAGGQTEQFF.

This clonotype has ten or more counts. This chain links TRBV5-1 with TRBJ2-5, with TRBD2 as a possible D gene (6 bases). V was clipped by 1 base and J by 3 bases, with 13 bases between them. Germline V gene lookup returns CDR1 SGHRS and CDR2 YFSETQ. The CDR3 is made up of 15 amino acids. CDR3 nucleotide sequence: TGCGCCAGCAGCTTGCGCGGGACCATGGAAGAGACCCAGTACTTC. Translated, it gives CASSLRGTMEETQYF.

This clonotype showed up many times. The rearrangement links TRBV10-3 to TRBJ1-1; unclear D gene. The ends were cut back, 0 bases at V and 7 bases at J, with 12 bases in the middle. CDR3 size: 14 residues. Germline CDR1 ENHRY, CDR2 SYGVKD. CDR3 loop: CAISESWQALEAFF. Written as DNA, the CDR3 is TGTGCCATCAGTGAGTCGTGGCAGGCCCTTGAAGCTTTCTTT.

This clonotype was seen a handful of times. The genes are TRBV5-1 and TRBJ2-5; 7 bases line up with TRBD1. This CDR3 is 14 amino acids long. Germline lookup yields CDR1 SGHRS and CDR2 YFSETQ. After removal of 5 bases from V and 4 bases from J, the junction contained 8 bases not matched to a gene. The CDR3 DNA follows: TGCGCCAGCAGACCGACAGGGATCAGAGAGACCCAGTACTTC. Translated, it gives CASRPTGIRETQYF.

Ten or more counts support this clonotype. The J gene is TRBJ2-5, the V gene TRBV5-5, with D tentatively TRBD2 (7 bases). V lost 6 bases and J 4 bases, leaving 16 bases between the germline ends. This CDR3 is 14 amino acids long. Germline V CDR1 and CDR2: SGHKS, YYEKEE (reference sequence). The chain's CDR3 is CASTLIGGAETQYF. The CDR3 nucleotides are TGTGCCAGCACCCTAATAGGGGGGGCAGAGACCCAGTACTTC.

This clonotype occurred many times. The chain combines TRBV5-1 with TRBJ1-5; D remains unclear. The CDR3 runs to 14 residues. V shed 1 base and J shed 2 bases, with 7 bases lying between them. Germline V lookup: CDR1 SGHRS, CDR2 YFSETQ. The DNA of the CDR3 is TGCGCCAGCAGCTTGACGTTGGGCAATCAGCCCCAGCATTTT. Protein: CASSLTLGNQPQHF.

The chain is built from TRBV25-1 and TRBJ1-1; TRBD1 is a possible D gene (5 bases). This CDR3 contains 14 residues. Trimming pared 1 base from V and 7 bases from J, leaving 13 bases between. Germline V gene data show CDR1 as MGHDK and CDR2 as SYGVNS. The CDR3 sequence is CASSEFRQGIEAFF. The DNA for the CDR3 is TGTGCCAGCAGTGAATTTCGGCAGGGTATTGAAGCTTTCTTT.

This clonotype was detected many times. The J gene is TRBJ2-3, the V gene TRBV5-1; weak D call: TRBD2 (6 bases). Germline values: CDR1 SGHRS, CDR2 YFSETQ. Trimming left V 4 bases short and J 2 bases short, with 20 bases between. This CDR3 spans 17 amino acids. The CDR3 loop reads CASSIVAGTTNTDTQYF. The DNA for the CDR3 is TGCGCCAGCAGCATCGTCGCGGGAACCACAAACACAGATACGCAGTATTTT. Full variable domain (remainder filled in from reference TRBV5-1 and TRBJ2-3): KAGVTQTPRYLIKTRGQQVTLSCSPISGHRSVSWYQQTPGQGLQFLFEYFSETQRNKGNFPGRFSGRQFSNSRSEMNVSTLELGDSALYLCASSIVAGTTNTDTQYFGPGTRLTVL.

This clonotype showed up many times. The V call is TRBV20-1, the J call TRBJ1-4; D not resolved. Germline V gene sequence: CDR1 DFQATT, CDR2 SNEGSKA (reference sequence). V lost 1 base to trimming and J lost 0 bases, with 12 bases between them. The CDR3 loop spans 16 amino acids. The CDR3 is CSARGVDGATNEKLFF. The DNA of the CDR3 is TGCAGTGCTAGAGGGGTGGACGGGGCAACTAATGAAAAACTGTTTTTT.

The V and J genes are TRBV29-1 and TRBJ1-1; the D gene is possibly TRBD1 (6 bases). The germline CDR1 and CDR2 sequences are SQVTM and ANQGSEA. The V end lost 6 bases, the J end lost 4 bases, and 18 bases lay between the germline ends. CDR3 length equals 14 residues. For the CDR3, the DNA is TGCAGCGTCCGTACCTACAGGGAGGGCACTGAAGCTTTCTTT. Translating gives CSVRTYREGTEAFF.

CDR3 nucleotides: TGTGCCAGCAGCCAAGATCGCGAAGATGAGCAGTTCTTC. Its translation: CASSQDREDEQFF. The chain recombines TRBV3-1 with TRBJ2-1; D gene uncertain. Germline lookup yields CDR1 LGHDT and CDR2 YNNKEL (reference sequence). Trimming removed 0 bases from V and 8 bases from J, with 8 bases in between. The CDR3 length is 13 residues.

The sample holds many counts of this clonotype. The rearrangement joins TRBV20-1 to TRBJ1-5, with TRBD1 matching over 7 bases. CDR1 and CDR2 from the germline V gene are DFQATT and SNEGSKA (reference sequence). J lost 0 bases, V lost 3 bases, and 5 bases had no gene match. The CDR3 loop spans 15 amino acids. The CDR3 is CSASRGQSSNQPQHF. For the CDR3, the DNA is TGCAGTGCTAGTAGGGGACAGAGTAGCAATCAGCCCCAGCATTTT.

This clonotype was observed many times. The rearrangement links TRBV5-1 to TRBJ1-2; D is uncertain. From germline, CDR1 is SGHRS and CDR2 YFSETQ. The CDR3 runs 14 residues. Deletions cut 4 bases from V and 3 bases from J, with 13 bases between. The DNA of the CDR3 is TGCGCCAGCAGCGCAGGACCGTCCGACTATGGCTACACCTTC. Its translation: CASSAGPSDYGYTF.

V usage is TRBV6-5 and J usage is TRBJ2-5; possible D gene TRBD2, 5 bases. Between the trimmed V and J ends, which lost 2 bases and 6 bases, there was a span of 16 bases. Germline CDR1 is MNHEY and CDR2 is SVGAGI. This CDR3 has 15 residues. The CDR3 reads CASSYRLATEKTQYF. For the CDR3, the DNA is TGTGCCAGCAGTTACAGATTAGCGACTGAGAAGACCCAGTACTTC.

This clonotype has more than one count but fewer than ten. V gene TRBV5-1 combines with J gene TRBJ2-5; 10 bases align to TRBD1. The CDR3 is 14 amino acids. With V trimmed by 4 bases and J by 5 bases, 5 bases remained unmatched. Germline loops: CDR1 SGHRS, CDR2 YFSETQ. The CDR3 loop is CASSPGQGGETQYF. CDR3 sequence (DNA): TGCGCCAGCAGCCCCGGACAGGGGGGGGAGACCCAGTACTTC.

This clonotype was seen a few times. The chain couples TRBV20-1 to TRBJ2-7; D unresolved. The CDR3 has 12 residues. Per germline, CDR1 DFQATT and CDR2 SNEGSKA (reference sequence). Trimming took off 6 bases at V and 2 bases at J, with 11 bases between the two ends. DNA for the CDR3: TGCAGTGCCCTGATTTCGACCTACGAGCAGTACTTC. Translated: CSALISTYEQYF.

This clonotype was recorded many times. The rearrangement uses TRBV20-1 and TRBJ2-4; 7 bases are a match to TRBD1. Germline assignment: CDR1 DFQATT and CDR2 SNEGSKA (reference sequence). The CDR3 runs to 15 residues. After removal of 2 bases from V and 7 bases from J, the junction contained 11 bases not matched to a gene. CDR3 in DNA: TGCAGTGCTAGATTGACAGGGAAGGAGGCGAACATTCAGTACTTC. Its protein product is CSARLTGKEANIQYF.

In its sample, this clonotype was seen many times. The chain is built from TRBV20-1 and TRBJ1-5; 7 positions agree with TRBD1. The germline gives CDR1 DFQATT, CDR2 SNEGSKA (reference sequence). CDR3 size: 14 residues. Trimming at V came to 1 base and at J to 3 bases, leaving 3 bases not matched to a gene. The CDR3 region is CSARAGQLNQPQHF. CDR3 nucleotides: TGCAGTGCTAGAGCGGGACAGCTCAATCAGCCCCAGCATTTT.